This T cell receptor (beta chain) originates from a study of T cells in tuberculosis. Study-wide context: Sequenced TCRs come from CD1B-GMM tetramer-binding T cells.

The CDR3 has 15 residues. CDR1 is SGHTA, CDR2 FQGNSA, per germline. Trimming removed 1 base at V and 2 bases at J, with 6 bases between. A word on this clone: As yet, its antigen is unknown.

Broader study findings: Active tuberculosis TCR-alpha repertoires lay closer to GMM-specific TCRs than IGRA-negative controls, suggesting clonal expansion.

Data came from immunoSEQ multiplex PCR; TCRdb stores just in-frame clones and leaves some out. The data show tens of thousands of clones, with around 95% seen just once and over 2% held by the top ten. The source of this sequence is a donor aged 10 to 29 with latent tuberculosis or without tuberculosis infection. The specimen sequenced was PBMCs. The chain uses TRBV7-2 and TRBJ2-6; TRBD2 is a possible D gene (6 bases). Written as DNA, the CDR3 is TGTGCCAGCAGCTTAGGGGGGGCTGGGGCCAACGTCCTGACTTTC. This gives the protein CASSLGGAGANVLTF.